Below, one TCR beta chain is given with its context. Generated by immunoSEQ multiplex PCR, the TCRdb table keeps only in-frame clones and is missing some. The sample records 130,000 to 150,000 clones, approximately 88% being singletons. In terms of age and location, participants ranged from about 18 to 89 years and lived in around 22 US areas. This record belongs to a study of blood T cell repertoires in COVID-19. Study details: Sample material is recorded as cDNA or gDNA derived from T cells, B-cell-depleted T cells, or PBMCs.

In germline, CDR1 is SQVTM, CDR2 ANQGSEA. V lost 3 bases, J lost 5 bases, and 10 bases stayed unmatched. This CDR3 is 15 amino acids long. Sequenced: PBMCs or T cells enriched from blood (not recorded which). The TCR sequence derives from a middle-aged man with acute COVID-19. This sequence joins TRBV29-1 and TRBJ2-7; 10 nucleotides match TRBD1. The chain's CDR3 is CSVEEGQGLSDEQYF. Here the CDR3 DNA reads TGCAGCGTTGAGGAGGGACAGGGGCTTTCTGACGAGCAGTACTTC.